This T cell receptor (beta chain) originates from a study of CD8+CD57+ T cells in acquired aplastic anemia. Study at large: Average DNA yield from sorted CD4+ and CD8+ cells was approximately 3 ug.

CDR3 length: 13 amino acids. The germline V gene has CDR1 ENHRY and CDR2 SYGVKD. Trimming removed 10 bases from V and 6 bases from J; junction bases left unmatched: 2. A word on this clonotype: Its antigen is not identified.

Genomic DNA acted as the template from which TCR beta VDJ combination and CDR3 sequence profiling were carried out. TCRdb ran MiXCR on the reads and lists one entry per CDR3 protein. The table lists about 210,000 distinct CDR3 sequences, over 55% of them singletons. The study, taken as a whole, reports: Common to patients and controls were 25 to 30 CD8+ CDR3 sequences.

Sequencing was carried out using sorted CD4+, CD8+, or CD8+CD57+ T cells (not recorded which) from PBMCs. The rearrangement uses TRBV10-3 and TRBJ2-1; TRBD2 matches 14 bases. The receptor was isolated from a human donor in good health. This CDR3 reads CATGLAGANEQFF. In nucleotides, the CDR3 is TGTGCCACGGGACTAGCGGGAGCCAATGAGCAGTTCTTC.